The source of this T cell receptor beta chain is a study of Graves' ophthalmopathy and Graves' hyperthyroidism. Ophthalmopathy donors were characterized by moderate-to-severe activity, CAS of at least 3, NOSPECS of at least 4, and duration under 3 months. Germline lookup yields CDR1 KGHDR and CDR2 SFDVKD. This CDR3 spans 18 amino acids. As for this clonotype: The junction does not match germline at one end; this may be a read error.

The authors amplified TCR beta CDR3 regions, and they did so from RNA transcripts for repertoire sequencing. HTBI primers served in a first-round RT-PCR, which a second-round multiplex PCR followed. TCRdb processed the multiplex PCR reads anew with MiXCR; each CDR3 protein has one entry. The sample has about 210,000 distinct CDR3 sequences; roughly 27% are singletons. This clonotype originated in a man aged 45-60 years with Graves' ophthalmopathy. The rearrangement joins TRBV24-1 to TRBJ2-2, with 10 bases matching TRBD2. The specimen sequenced was peripheral blood. The CDR3 DNA is TGTACCACCAGTGATTCAGATGACGGGACTAGCGATAGCGGGGAGCTGTTTTTT. The encoded protein is CTTSDSDDGTSDSGELFF.